What follows are 10 T cell receptor beta chains derived from one specimen sequenced in a study of blood T cell repertoires in COVID-19. TCRdb's table, derived via immunoSEQ multiplex PCR, lists solely in-frame clones and lacks some. The sample carries around 320,000 clones, roughly 86% recorded once. The sequencing sample was made of peripheral blood. These receptors were collected from a woman in her 30s with COVID-19, enrolled during active disease.

V and J are TRBV5-1 and TRBJ2-2; 8 nucleotides agree with TRBD1. The germline gives CDR1 SGHRS, CDR2 YFSETQ. The CDR3 spans 15 residues. V lost 3 bases and J lost 5; bases outside the gene matches: 6. The CDR3 sequence is CASSSQGAGTGELFF. CDR3 coding DNA: TGCGCCAGCAGCTCGCAGGGGGCTGGGACCGGGGAGCTGTTTTTT.

This chain joins TRBV6-5 and TRBJ2-7; 8 bases map to TRBD1. The junction had 7 bases not matched to a gene; V was cut back by 6 bases and J by 0 bases. Germline values: CDR1 MNHEY, CDR2 SVGAGI. This CDR3 is 15 amino acids long. As DNA, the CDR3 is TGTGCCAGCAGGGCCACCGGGACAGGCTCCTACGAGCAGTACTTC. It is translated as CASRATGTGSYEQYF.

This clone was seen only once. The chain combines TRBV4-1 with TRBJ2-3; perhaps TRBD2 as D (5 bases). Germline assignment: CDR1 MGHRA and CDR2 YSYEKL. V was shortened by 6 bases and J by 6 bases, with 28 bases between the two germline ends. The length of the CDR3 is 18 residues. The CDR3 sequence: CASRKGTAELVSRDTQYF. The CDR3 DNA reads as TGCGCCAGCAGGAAGGGAACAGCGGAACTAGTATCTCGGGATACGCAGTATTTT.

This chain uses TRBV4-2 with TRBJ2-7; 9 bases map to TRBD2. This CDR3 is 15 amino acids long. V lost 4 bases to trimming and J lost 3 bases; unmatched junction nucleotides: 7. CDR1 and CDR2 (germline): LGHNA, YNFKEQ. The CDR3: CASSPRGGGVYEQYF. The DNA for the CDR3 is TGTGCCAGCAGCCCCCGTGGCGGGGGGGTCTACGAGCAGTACTTC.

This clone was observed a few times. The DNA for the CDR3 is TGTGCCAGTAGTACGAGCCCAGGGAGGGAGGATGAAAAACTGTTTTTT. Translation gives CASSTSPGREDEKLFF. This chain joins TRBV19 and TRBJ1-4, with a weak D call TRBD1 (5 bases). The ends were cut back, 4 bases at V and 6 bases at J, with 18 bases in the middle. Per germline, CDR1 LNHDA and CDR2 SQIVND (reference sequence). This CDR3 comprises 16 residues.

The chain has TRBV28 and TRBJ2-7, with a tentative D call TRBD1 (5 bases). This CDR3 comprises 16 residues. The germline V and J ends were trimmed by 1 base and 3 bases, with 16 bases remaining between them. Germline CDR1 and CDR2: MDHEN and SYDVKM. The CDR3 DNA reads TGTGCCAGCAGTTTATCCATTGGGGCCTCCCGCTACGAGCAGTACTTC. Protein sequence: CASSLSIGASRYEQYF.

The CDR3 nucleotides read TGTGCCAGCAGTCCCACTACTGGGAGGAGTCCAGATACGCAGTATTTT. Protein sequence: CASSPTTGRSPDTQYF. The gene calls are TRBV5-4 and TRBJ2-3; maybe TRBD2 (6 bases). The CDR3 is 16 residues long. Looked up from germline, CDR1 is SGHNT and CDR2 is YYREEE (reference sequence). V gave up 5 bases and J gave up 4 bases, with 20 bases separating them.

The rearrangement joins TRBV2 to TRBJ2-1; possible D gene TRBD1, 5 bases. In germline, CDR1 is SNHLY, CDR2 FYNNEI. This CDR3 is built from 15 residues. Trimming stripped 5 bases from V and 2 bases from J, with 13 bases between. The chain's CDR3 is CASSSQGSTYNEQFF. CDR3 sequence (DNA): TGTGCCAGCAGTTCTCAGGGTTCCACCTACAATGAGCAGTTCTTC.

This clone has only one observation. J is TRBJ2-6 and V is TRBV27; the D gene is possibly TRBD1 (5 bases). Per germline, CDR1 MNHEY and CDR2 SMNVEV (reference sequence). The CDR3 extends over 17 amino acids. Trimming took 5 bases from V and 2 from J, leaving 16 bases between them. As DNA, the CDR3 is TGTGCCAGCAGTCCCAGGGTGGTGAGGACTGGGGCCAACGTCCTGACTTTC. Residues: CASSPRVVRTGANVLTF.

V gene TRBV7-2 combines with J gene TRBJ1-1, with no clear D. This CDR3 comprises 11 residues. The germline V and J ends were trimmed by 1 base and 8 bases, with 5 bases remaining between them. Germline V gene lookup returns CDR1 SGHTA and CDR2 FQGNSA. CDR3 sequence: CASSLVGEAFF. CDR3 in DNA: TGTGCCAGCAGCTTAGTCGGGGAAGCTTTCTTT.